These 15 T cell receptor beta chains were all obtained from the same sample, sequenced in a study of T cells in Graves' hyperthyroidism and ophthalmopathy. The TCR beta CDR3 regions underwent amplification using RNA transcripts as the source. Using the HTBI primer set, a first-round RT-PCR was run on the TCR CDR3. One entry per CDR3 protein results from TCRdb running MiXCR on the multiplex PCR reads. The sample gives fewer than 450,000 distinct CDR3 sequences, roughly a sixth of which show up once; around a third is in the top ten. Sequencing was carried out using blood. Receptors originate from a woman aged 25 to 39 with Graves' hyperthyroidism that later progressed to Graves' ophthalmopathy.

This clonotype was recorded many times. This sequence joins TRBV18 and TRBJ1-6; D gene uncertain. The CDR3 covers 15 residues. V lost 3 bases and J 3 bases, leaving 9 bases between the germline ends. Per germline, CDR1 KGHSH and CDR2 LQKENI. CDR3 nucleotides: TGTGCCAGCTCACCCCGTGGTGTCTATAATTCACCCCTCCACTTT. Protein: CASSPRGVYNSPLHF.

This clonotype appeared many times. J is TRBJ1-1 and V is TRBV7-9; D unclear. Germline CDR1 SEHNR, CDR2 FQNEAQ (reference sequence). There are 13 residues in the CDR3. V lost 3 bases and J lost 1, with 6 bases in between. DNA of the CDR3: TGTGCCAGCAGCTTCTCAGCGAACACTGAAGCTTTCTTT. This gives the protein CASSFSANTEAFF.

The table lists this clonotype with many counts. The J gene is TRBJ2-2, the V gene TRBV2; no reliable D call. The germline V and J ends were trimmed by 6 bases and 1 base, with 9 bases remaining between them. The CDR3 covers 14 residues. Germline V gene data show CDR1 as SNHLY and CDR2 as FYNNEI. CDR3 in amino acids: CASRPGVNTGELFF. The CDR3 coding sequence is TGTGCCAGCAGACCGGGCGTGAACACCGGGGAGCTGTTTTTT. The full variable domain, in which reference TRBV2 and TRBJ2-2 provide the parts outside the CDR3, is EPEVTQTPSHQVTQMGQEVILRCVPISNHLYFYWYRQILGQKVEFLVSFYNNEISEKSEIFDDQFSVERPDGSNFTLKIRSTKLEDSAMYFCASRPGVNTGELFFGEGSRLTVL.

This clonotype was observed at least ten times. This chain links TRBV5-1 with TRBJ2-2; TRBD2 might be the D (5 bases). Between the trimmed V and J ends, which lost 4 bases and 2 bases, there was a span of 12 bases. Germline V gene lookup returns CDR1 SGHRS and CDR2 YFSETQ. This CDR3 has 15 residues. CDR3 protein: CASSPAGGNTGELFF. Here the CDR3 DNA reads TGCGCCAGCAGCCCTGCTGGAGGTAACACCGGGGAGCTGTTTTTT. The full variable domain, completed using reference TRBV5-1 and TRBJ2-2, is KAGVTQTPRYLIKTRGQQVTLSCSPISGHRSVSWYQQTPGQGLQFLFEYFSETQRNKGNFPGRFSGRQFSNSRSEMNVSTLELGDSALYLCASSPAGGNTGELFFGEGSRLTVL.

This clonotype showed up many times. The chain uses TRBV7-8 and TRBJ2-7, with D tentatively TRBD1 (5 bases). Germline V CDR1 and CDR2: SGHVS, FQNEAQ. V lost 5 bases to trimming and J lost 5 bases, with 22 bases between them. CDR3 length: 16 amino acids. CDR3 amino acids: CASSPFGALVTNEQYF. For the CDR3, the DNA is TGTGCCAGCAGCCCCTTTGGGGCCCTTGTCACGAACGAGCAGTACTTC.

This clonotype was detected ten times or more. The chain is built from TRBV9 and TRBJ2-7; D may be TRBD2 (6 bases). The V gene lost 4 bases and the J gene lost 4 bases, with 18 bases spanning the gap. Germline V gives CDR1 SGDLS, CDR2 YYNGEE. The length of the CDR3 is 15 residues. CDR3 region: CASSSRPTGRYEQYF. Here the CDR3 DNA reads TGTGCCAGCAGCTCCCGCCCCACCGGGAGATACGAGCAGTACTTC.

This clonotype showed up many times. The V call is TRBV5-1, the J call TRBJ2-6; D gene uncertain. Looked up from germline, CDR1 is SGHRS and CDR2 is YFSETQ. V dropped 0 bases and J dropped 3 bases, with 10 bases sitting between them. The CDR3 runs to 16 residues. The CDR3 protein is CASSLEGGSGANVLTF. CDR3 in DNA: TGCGCCAGCAGCTTGGAGGGTGGCAGTGGGGCCAACGTCCTGACTTTC.

In its sample, this clonotype was seen many times. The chain recombines TRBV6-1 with TRBJ1-1; D gene ambiguous. V was clipped by 7 bases and J by 0 bases, with 18 bases between them. The CDR3 runs to 16 residues. Germline CDR1 reads MNHNS; CDR2 reads SASEGT. CDR3 coding DNA: TGTGCCAGCACCCCTGAGGGCAGATGGATGAACACTGAAGCTTTCTTT. This encodes CASTPEGRWMNTEAFF.

This clonotype was recorded a few times. The chain joins TRBV30 to TRBJ2-7, with 8 bases fitting TRBD1. The junction had 7 bases not matched to a gene; V was cut back by 2 bases and J by 4 bases. In germline, CDR1 is GTSNPN, CDR2 SVGIG (reference sequence). This CDR3 spans 14 amino acids. The CDR3 DNA follows: TGTGCCTGGAGTCCGCAGGGGGCCCTTTACGAGCAGTACTTC. This sequence encodes CAWSPQGALYEQYF.

This clonotype was detected a few times. This chain links TRBV9 with TRBJ1-1; TRBD1 might be the D (5 bases). The CDR3 has 16 residues. V gave up 0 bases and J gave up 4 bases, with 16 bases separating them. CDR1 is SGDLS, CDR2 YYNGEE, per germline. The CDR3: CASSVGWGGTVTEAFF. The CDR3 coding sequence is TGTGCCAGCAGCGTAGGGTGGGGGGGAACGGTCACTGAAGCTTTCTTT.

In its sample, this clonotype was seen many times. The J gene is TRBJ1-1, the V gene TRBV12-3 or TRBV12-4, with D possibly being TRBD1 (6 bases). The CDR3 totals 12 residues. V lost 8 bases and J 9 bases, leaving 16 bases between the germline ends. CDR3 amino acids: CASRAPGTQAFF. DNA for the CDR3: TGTGCCAGCCGCGCCCCCGGGACACAAGCTTTCTTT.

This clonotype has at least ten counts. This rearrangement joins TRBV6-1 to TRBJ2-1, with TRBD1 as a possible D gene (6 bases). CDR1 MNHNS and CDR2 SASEGT come from the germline V gene. Trimming removed 2 bases from V and 10 bases from J, with 15 bases in between. The CDR3 has 14 amino acids. CDR3 loop: CASSEHPGVEEQFF. The CDR3 DNA reads as TGTGCCAGCAGTGAACATCCAGGGGTCGAGGAGCAGTTCTTC.

This clonotype has at least ten counts. V and J are TRBV12-3 or TRBV12-4 and TRBJ2-2; D gene uncertain. The CDR3 runs 15 residues. V was pared by 5 bases and J by 2 bases, with 12 bases between. In DNA, the CDR3 is TGTGCCAGCAGTCTTGTGGGCGGAAACACCGGGGAGCTGTTTTTT. This gives the protein CASSLVGGNTGELFF.

This clonotype was seen a handful of times. The chain uses TRBV7-9 and TRBJ1-1; D perhaps matches TRBD1 (6 bases). The germline gives CDR1 SEHNR, CDR2 FQNEAQ (reference sequence). This CDR3 has 15 residues. V was trimmed by 0 bases and J by 4 bases, leaving 12 bases between them. CDR3 protein: CASSLAQGKATEAFF. In nucleotides, the CDR3 is TGTGCCAGCAGCTTAGCACAGGGAAAGGCCACTGAAGCTTTCTTT.

The chain couples TRBV30 to TRBJ2-7; D is possibly TRBD1 (6 bases). Trimming stripped 1 base from V and 6 bases from J, with 10 bases between. This CDR3 region has 12 residues. Germline CDR1 and CDR2: GTSNPN and SVGIG (reference sequence). Here the CDR3 reads CAWSAAGVEQYF. In DNA form, the CDR3 reads TGTGCCTGGAGTGCCGCAGGGGTCGAGCAGTACTTC.